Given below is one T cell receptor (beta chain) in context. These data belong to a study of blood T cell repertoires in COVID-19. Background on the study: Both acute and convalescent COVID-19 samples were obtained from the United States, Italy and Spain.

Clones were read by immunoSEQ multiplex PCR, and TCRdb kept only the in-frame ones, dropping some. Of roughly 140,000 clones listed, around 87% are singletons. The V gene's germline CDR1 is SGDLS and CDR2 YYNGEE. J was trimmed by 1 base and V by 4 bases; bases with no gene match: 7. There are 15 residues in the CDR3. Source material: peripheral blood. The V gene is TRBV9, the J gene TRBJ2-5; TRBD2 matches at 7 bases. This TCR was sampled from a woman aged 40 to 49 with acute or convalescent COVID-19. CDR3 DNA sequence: TGTGCCAGCAGCCCCGGGGGGAGCGTCCAAGAGACCCAGTACTTC. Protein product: CASSPGGSVQETQYF. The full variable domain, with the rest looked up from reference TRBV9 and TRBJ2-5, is DSGVTQTPKHLITATGQRVTLRCSPRSGDLSVYWYQQSLDQGLQFLIQYYNGEERAKGNILERFSAQQFPDLHSELNLSSLELGDSALYFCASSPGGSVQETQYFGPGTRLLVL.